This is a list of T cell receptor beta chains from one sample in a study of blood T cell repertoires in COVID-19. Sequenced by immunoSEQ multiplex PCR; TCRdb stores in-frame clones only, minus some. The sample has some 100,000 clones, just under 95% seen once. The sample consisted of peripheral blood. The receptors were sampled from a man in his 70s with acute or convalescent COVID-19. Both conserved end residues are part of each CDR3. A D gene is named only where the DNA matches it firmly. Clone size appears in some rows only: once, few, many, or a class for an expanded clone.

>TRBV4-1|-|TRBD1|TRBJ2-2
CASTRGGTGAVGELFF
TGCGCCAGCACCCGAGGAGGAACAGGGGCGGTCGGGGAGCTGTTTTTT
>TRBV7-9|-|TRBD1|TRBJ1-3
CASSLDRGRSGNTIYF
TGTGCCAGCAGCTTGGACAGGGGGCGCTCTGGAAACACCATATATTTT
>TRBV27|-|TRBD1|TRBJ1-5
CASRNSGTGSAQPQHF
TGTGCCAGCAGAAATTCCGGGACAGGGTCGGCGCAGCCCCAGCATTTT
>TRBV10-3|-|TRBD1|TRBJ1-1
CAISDKQGAGRGNTEAFF
TGTGCCATCAGTGATAAGCAGGGGGCCGGACGAGGGAACACTGAAGCTTTCTTT
>TRBV5-4|-|-|TRBJ1-4
CASSLGQGGEKLFF
TGTGCCAGCAGCTTGGGGCAGGGTGGAGAAAAACTGTTTTTT
>TRBV21-1|-|-|TRBJ1-1
CASSVQVSTEAFF
TGTGCCAGCAGCGTACAGGTTTCCACTGAAGCTTTCTTT
>TRBV5-1|-|TRBD1|TRBJ2-6
CASRPPGQVWPNVLTF
TGCGCCAGCAGACCCCCGGGACAGGTATGGCCCAACGTCCTGACTTTC
>TRBV24-1|-|-|TRBJ2-1
CATSDSFTSLNKPSYNEQFF
TGTGCCACCAGTGATTCCTTCACTAGCCTAAATAAACCCTCCTACAATGAGCAGTTCTTC
>TRBV5-6|-|TRBD2|TRBJ2-3
CASSERTSGRLADTQYF
TGTGCCAGCAGCGAAAGGACTAGCGGGAGACTCGCAGATACGCAGTATTTT
>TRBV4-1|-|TRBD2|TRBJ2-1
CASSPQEWGGGEQFF
TGCGCCAGCAGCCCACAGGAGTGGGGGGGTGGTGAGCAGTTCTTC
>TRBV5-1|-|-|TRBJ1-1
CASSRVGRTEAFF
TGCGCCAGTTCCCGGGTAGGGAGGACTGAAGCTTTCTTT
>TRBV7-9|-|-|TRBJ1-5
CASSLSSDNQPQHF
TGTGCCAGCAGCTTATCCAGCGACAATCAGCCCCAGCATTTT
>TRBV10-1|-|-|TRBJ1-5
CASSHIGSQPQHF
TGCGCCAGCAGCCATATCGGTAGTCAGCCCCAGCATTTT
>TRBV18|-|-|TRBJ2-7
CASSPLGRAIYEQYF
TGTGCCAGCTCACCACTGGGCAGGGCTATCTACGAGCAGTACTTC
>TRBV5-1|-|TRBD2|TRBJ2-7
CASSVFEREGFEQYF
TGCGCCAGCAGCGTATTTGAGCGGGAGGGCTTCGAGCAGTACTTC
>TRBV18|-|-|TRBJ1-4
CASSPGRTTNEKLFF
TGTGCCAGCTCACCAGGGAGAACAACTAATGAAAAACTGTTTTTT
>TRBV27|-|TRBD1|TRBJ1-5
CASRPSGQGNQPQHF
TGTGCCAGCCGCCCTTCCGGACAGGGAAACCAGCCCCAGCATTTT
>TRBV28|-|-|TRBJ2-7
CASSSMRYEQYF
TGTGCCAGCAGTTCTATGCGCTACGAGCAGTACTTC
>TRBV11-3|once|TRBD2|TRBJ2-3
CASSYTLLAGVRTDTQYF
TGTGCCAGCAGCTACACCCTGCTAGCGGGAGTACGCACAGATACGCAGTATTTT
>TRBV7-2|-|TRBD1|TRBJ1-1
CASSLDRETEAFF
TGTGCCAGCAGCCTCGACAGGGAAACTGAAGCTTTCTTT
>TRBV10-3|-|TRBD2|TRBJ2-3
CAISPGLATDTQYF
TGTGCCATCAGCCCCGGACTAGCGACGGATACGCAGTATTTT
>TRBV6-6|-|TRBD2|TRBJ2-7
CASSHSGRAPYEQYF
TGTGCCAGCAGCCATAGCGGGAGGGCCCCCTACGAGCAGTACTTC
>TRBV29-1|-|-|TRBJ1-3
CSGIQGNSGNTIYF
TGCAGCGGCATACAGGGCAACTCTGGAAACACCATATATTTT
>TRBV19|-|TRBD2|TRBJ2-7
CASSKTSGSYEQYF
TGTGCCAGTAGTAAGACTAGCGGGTCCTACGAGCAGTACTTC
>TRBV4-1|-|TRBD2|TRBJ2-2
CASSQTSGQNTGELFF
TGCGCCAGCAGCCAGACTAGCGGGCAGAACACCGGGGAGCTGTTTTTT
>TRBV12-3/TRBV12-4|-|-|TRBJ1-1
CASSFQNTEAFF
TGTGCCAGCAGTTTCCAGAACACTGAAGCTTTCTTT
>TRBV10-3|-|TRBD1|TRBJ2-7
CAISTSGQGTNEQYF
TGTGCCATCAGTACCTCAGGACAGGGAACAAACGAGCAGTACTTC
>TRBV7-6|-|TRBD1|TRBJ1-1
CASSPRTGRMNTEAFF
TGTGCCAGCAGCCCCCGGACAGGCAGAATGAACACTGAAGCTTTCTTT
>TRBV7-9|-|-|TRBJ1-5
CASSNRNQPQHF
TGTGCCAGCAGCAACAGGAATCAGCCCCAGCATTTT
>TRBV5-6|-|-|TRBJ1-1
CASGGPGWDTEAFF
TGTGCCAGCGGAGGCCCGGGTTGGGACACTGAAGCTTTCTTT
>TRBV30|-|-|TRBJ1-5
CAWSRTSAQPQHF
TGTGCCTGGAGTCGGACAAGCGCTCAGCCCCAGCATTTT
>TRBV25-1|-|-|TRBJ1-2
CASSERVEAYGYTF
TGTGCCAGCAGTGAGAGAGTTGAAGCTTATGGCTACACCTTC
>TRBV6-2/TRBV6-3|-|TRBD1|TRBJ2-1
CASSYPTGQVNEQFF
TGTGCCAGCAGTTATCCCACGGGACAGGTGAATGAGCAGTTCTTC
>TRBV18|-|-|TRBJ2-5
CASSPRLERGETQYF
TGTGCCAGCTCTCCTCGACTAGAAAGAGGAGAGACCCAGTACTTC
>TRBV6-2/TRBV6-3|-|-|TRBJ2-1
CASSYGVRSYNEQFF
TGTGCCAGCAGTTATGGAGTGCGGTCCTACAATGAGCAGTTCTTC
>TRBV19|-|TRBD1|TRBJ2-4
CASSIGTGGSLAKNIQYF
TGTGCCAGTAGTATAGGGACAGGGGGTTCTTTAGCCAAAAACATTCAGTACTTC
>TRBV11-2|-|TRBD1|TRBJ2-7
CASSFQLWTGAYEQYF
TGTGCCAGCAGCTTCCAACTGTGGACAGGGGCCTACGAGCAGTACTTC
>TRBV2|-|TRBD1|TRBJ2-3
CASSSEQGAGKATDTQYF
TGTGCCAGCAGTTCCGAACAGGGGGCGGGTAAGGCCACAGATACGCAGTATTTT
>TRBV3-1/TRBV3-2|-|-|TRBJ1-2
CASSPPGGVSYGYTF
TGTGCCAGCAGCCCACCCGGAGGGGTGAGCTATGGCTACACCTTC
>TRBV24-1|few|TRBD1|TRBJ2-1
CATQDRTNEQFF
TGTGCCACCCAGGACAGGACTAATGAGCAGTTCTTC
>TRBV7-9|-|-|TRBJ1-1
CASGYLTTKRNTEAFF
TGTGCCAGCGGCTACCTGACTACTAAACGGAACACTGAAGCTTTCTTT
>TRBV5-8|-|-|TRBJ2-5
CASSRRTVEETQYF
TGTGCCAGCAGTAGGAGGACGGTCGAAGAGACCCAGTACTTC
>TRBV5-1|-|TRBD1|TRBJ1-2
CASSPGTGGPYGYTF
TGCGCCAGCAGCCCCGGGACAGGGGGTCCCTATGGCTACACCTTC
>TRBV29-1|-|-|TRBJ2-1
CSVEDLLAAVQFF
TGCAGCGTTGAAGATCTGTTGGCGGCCGTGCAGTTCTTC
>TRBV5-6|-|-|TRBJ2-1
CASSLGETNSEQFF
TGTGCCAGCAGCCTGGGGGAGACTAACAGTGAGCAGTTCTTC
>TRBV5-4|-|TRBD2|TRBJ2-7
CASSPGTRPSYEQYF
TGTGCCAGCAGTCCCGGGACTAGGCCATCCTACGAGCAGTACTTC
>TRBV18|-|TRBD2|TRBJ2-2
CASSPPAGGRNTGELFF
TGTGCCAGCTCACCGCCTGCGGGGGGTCGGAACACCGGGGAGCTGTTTTTT
>TRBV6-5|-|TRBD1|TRBJ1-1
CASSYRGTGGLAEAFF
TGTGCCAGCAGTTACCGCGGGACAGGGGGTCTCGCTGAAGCTTTCTTT
>TRBV12-3/TRBV12-4|-|-|TRBJ2-1
CASSLRREQFF
TGTGCCAGCAGTTTAAGGAGGGAGCAGTTCTTC
>TRBV6-6|-|TRBD1|TRBJ1-1
CASSRTGNMNTEAFF
TGTGCCAGCAGCCGGACAGGGAATATGAACACTGAAGCTTTCTTT